Below, 21 T cell receptor beta chains from the same sample are listed, as sequenced in a study of T cells expressing NK-cell markers. TCRdb re-called the 5' RACE reads and shows each CDR3 protein once, DNA omitted. Reported are hundreds of thousands of distinct CDR3 sequences; the ten largest clones contain around 3.9%. The specimen was blood T cells: a sorted CD56 or NKG2C T cell subset, CD4+ or CD8+ T cells, or bulk PBMC T cells (not recorded which). The receptors shown here come from a woman aged 18-69 years in good health.

The genes are TRBV19 and TRBJ1-1; TCRdb calls TRBD1, which cannot be checked without DNA. This CDR3 comprises 13 residues. Germline V gene data show CDR1 as LNHDA and CDR2 as SQIVND (reference sequence). CDR3 region: CASRGPRNTEAFF.

This CDR3 reads CASTPRRGESGYTF. This sequence joins TRBV27 and TRBJ1-2; TCRdb returns TRBD1, unconfirmable since there is no DNA. Germline V gives CDR1 MNHEY, CDR2 SMNVEV (reference sequence). The length of the CDR3 is 14 residues.

The J gene is TRBJ2-7, the V gene TRBV20-1; the TRBD2 assignment by TCRdb is unverifiable without DNA. Looked up from germline, CDR1 is DFQATT and CDR2 is SNEGSKA (reference sequence). The CDR3 has 14 amino acids. The CDR3 sequence is CSARTSGPSYEQYF.

The chain carries TRBV7-2 and TRBJ2-1; TCRdb names TRBD2, which stays unverified in the absence of DNA. This CDR3 is built from 13 residues. Germline V CDR1 and CDR2: SGHTA, FQGNSA. The CDR3 reads CASSLTSGTEQFF. The whole variable domain, filled in from reference TRBV7-2 and TRBJ2-1, reads GAGVSQSPSNKVTEKGKDVELRCDPISGHTALYWYRQSLGQGLEFLIYFQGNSAPDKSGLPSDRFSAERTGGSVSTLTIQRTQQEDSAVYLCASSLTSGTEQFFGPGTRLTVL.

The chain employs TRBV20-1 and TRBJ2-5; TCRdb proposes TRBD1, but this gene call is untestable without DNA. CDR1 and CDR2 (germline): DFQATT, SNEGSKA (reference sequence). CDR3 size: 13 residues. This chain's CDR3 is CSATRDPQETQYF.

The rearrangement uses TRBV3-1 and TRBJ2-7. This CDR3 is built from 13 residues. Germline V gene sequence: CDR1 LGHDT, CDR2 YNNKEL (reference sequence). The CDR3 region is CASSQALGREQYF.

V usage is TRBV3-1 and J usage is TRBJ1-5; the D call of TRBD1 rests on TCRdb alone, since no DNA is present to check it. The CDR3 is 16 amino acids. The V gene's germline CDR1 is LGHDT and CDR2 YNNKEL (reference sequence). CDR3 protein: CASSDSDREVNQPQHF. The full variable domain, completed using reference TRBV3-1 and TRBJ1-5, is DTAVSQTPKYLVTQMGNDKSIKCEQNLGHDTMYWYKQDSKKFLKIMFSYNNKELIINETVPNRFSPKSPDKAHLNLHINSLELGDSAVYFCASSDSDREVNQPQHFGDGTRLSIL.

This CDR3 is CASSTASISGGTTDTQYF. This chain joins TRBV11-1 and TRBJ2-3; TCRdb lists TRBD2, though no DNA is available to test this call. The CDR3 has 18 residues. Germline CDR1 reads SGHAT; CDR2 reads FQDESV (reference sequence).

The chain is built from TRBV5-1 and TRBJ2-4; TCRdb names TRBD1, which stays unverified in the absence of DNA. There are 15 residues in the CDR3. Germline CDR1 SGHRS, CDR2 YFSETQ. This CDR3 is CASSFGGQAKNIQYF.

The genes are TRBV20-1 and TRBJ2-5; TCRdb lists TRBD1, though no DNA is available to test this call. Looked up from germline, CDR1 is DFQATT and CDR2 is SNEGSKA (reference sequence). CDR3 length equals 12 residues. This CDR3 reads CSAPRQGETQYF.

V gene TRBV6-5 combines with J gene TRBJ2-5; the TCRdb D gene call, TRBD1, has no DNA to confirm it. CDR1 and CDR2 (germline): MNHEY, SVGAGI. CDR3 size: 16 residues. The CDR3 spells CASSLQGAGGQETQYF.

The V gene is TRBV18, the J gene TRBJ2-5; no DNA is available, so the TRBD2 call from TCRdb remains unchecked. CDR3 length equals 14 residues. CDR1 is KGHSH and CDR2 is LQKENI in the germline V gene. The CDR3 spells CASSPGLPPETQYF.

The V and J genes are TRBV12-3 or TRBV12-4 and TRBJ2-2. This CDR3 is built from 12 residues. The CDR3: CASSFWVGELFF.

The V and J genes are TRBV6-2 or TRBV6-3 and TRBJ2-7; the D gene TCRdb calls, TRBD2, cannot be checked with no DNA. This CDR3 is 15 amino acids long. Germline CDR1 reads MNHEY; CDR2 reads SVGEGT. The CDR3 protein is CASRREGRGPAEQYF.

The rearrangement links TRBV4-3 to TRBJ2-3; there is no DNA to check the TCRdb D call of TRBD2. The CDR3 extends over 16 amino acids. Germline V CDR1 and CDR2: LGHNA, YSLEER. The chain's CDR3 is CASSQTSGGAEDTQYF.

V usage is TRBV24-1 and J usage is TRBJ2-3; as DNA is missing, the TRBD1 call by TCRdb cannot be tested. This CDR3 is 13 amino acids long. Germline assignment: CDR1 KGHDR and CDR2 SFDVKD. The CDR3 protein is CASGTRSTDTQYF.

The genes are TRBV7-6 and TRBJ2-6. The CDR3 has 15 residues. The germline V gene has CDR1 SGHVS and CDR2 FNYEAQ. The CDR3 sequence: CASSLRASGANVLTF.

V and J are TRBV20-1 and TRBJ1-1. The CDR3 contains 12 residues. Germline V CDR1 and CDR2: DFQATT, SNEGSKA (reference sequence). The CDR3 sequence: CSANAGAGEAFF.

This chain links TRBV2 with TRBJ2-3; TCRdb proposes TRBD1, but this gene call is untestable without DNA. Per germline, CDR1 SNHLY and CDR2 FYNNEI. The CDR3 has 15 residues. The CDR3 sequence is CASSEGTGGADTQYF.

The chain employs TRBV12-3 or TRBV12-4 and TRBJ2-7. CDR3 length: 14 residues. The CDR3 here is CASSLRGSAYEQYF.

The V gene is TRBV12-3 or TRBV12-4, the J gene TRBJ2-6. The CDR3 has 15 amino acids. This chain's CDR3 is CASSLVRSGANVLTF.